This note documents a single T cell receptor (beta chain) sequence. Produced via immunoSEQ multiplex PCR; TCRdb's table is partial and in-frame only. The sample consists of about 49,000 clones, over 90% of them appearing once. This specimen belongs to a study of T cell changes during pregnancy in multiple sclerosis. This clonotype was obtained from a female donor with multiple sclerosis, enrolled in a pregnancy study. Sequencing was performed on peripheral blood, taken after pregnancy.

CDR3: CASSLAGDYGYTF. The CDR3 bases are TGTGCCAGCAGCTTAGCAGGAGATTATGGCTACACCTTC. The V call is TRBV7-6, the J call TRBJ1-2; D remains ambiguous. Trimming removed 0 bases from V and 5 bases from J, with 7 bases in between. The CDR3 has 13 residues. The V gene's germline CDR1 is SGHVS and CDR2 FNYEAQ.